This T cell receptor (beta chain) was retrieved from a study of Ad26.COV2.S vaccination and SARS-CoV-2 variants. Study-wide points: Overall T cell responses may have been underestimated by the analyses of TCR breadth and depth. With respect to non-spike TCR breadth, vaccine and placebo recipients were similar.

The assay was immunoSEQ multiplex PCR, and TCRdb's table has in-frame clones only and misses some. The table records about 87,000 clones, around 82% of them present only once. Per germline, CDR1 LGHDT and CDR2 YNNKEL (reference sequence). The CDR3 has 15 residues. V was clipped by 4 bases and J by 4 bases, with 14 bases between them. A note on this clone: The antigen remains unidentified.

This specimen consisted of peripheral blood, obtained after recovery from COVID-19. This chain links TRBV3-1 (or the pseudogene TRBV3-2) with TRBJ2-1; maybe TRBD1 (6 bases). The origin of this receptor is a human donor who had recovered from COVID-19. The CDR3 DNA follows: TGTGCCAGCAGCCTCGGGACACCAGAGTACAATGAGCAGTTCTTC. Translation: CASSLGTPEYNEQFF.